The rows below give T cell receptor beta chains drawn from one sample of a study of OX40 agonist ivuxolimab in advanced cancers. Some clones are missing from TCRdb's copy, which holds only in-frame ones; the method was immunoSEQ multiplex PCR. The table records more than 65,000 clones, around 84% of them present only once. Material: CD4+ or CD8+ T cells sorted from blood, obtained in a trial of the OX40 agonist ivuxolimab. All receptors come from an adult with an advanced solid tumor such as melanoma, head and neck, liver or kidney cancer. CDR3s include the opening cysteine and the closing phenylalanine or tryptophan. A D gene is named only where the DNA matches it firmly. The size of a clone is reported for some rows only, either as once, few or many, or as a class for expanded clones.

CDR3 length: 14
J gene: TRBJ1-1
clone size: .
D gene: TRBD1
V gene: TRBV19
CDR3 DNA: TGTGCCAGTCAAAAAGGGGGCGGTAAAACTGAAGCTTTCTTT
CDR3 protein: CASQKGGGKTEAFF

CDR3 length: 16
J gene: TRBJ1-4
clone size: .
D gene: TRBD1
V gene: TRBV5-1
CDR3 DNA: TGCGCCAGCAGACAACGCGAGGGACAGACAAATGAAAAACTGTTTTTT
CDR3 protein: CASRQREGQTNEKLFF

CDR3 length: 18
J gene: TRBJ2-2
clone size: .
D gene: TRBD2
V gene: TRBV4-2
CDR3 DNA: TGTGCCAGCAGCCAAGAGGGACTAGCGGGGGGGAACACCGGGGAGCTGTTTTTT
CDR3 protein: CASSQEGLAGGNTGELFF

CDR3 length: 17
J gene: TRBJ1-6
clone size: .
D gene: .
V gene: TRBV4-1
CDR3 DNA: TGCGCCAGCAGCCAAGGTCGTGGAGGGGGTGATAATTCACCCCTCCACTTT
CDR3 protein: CASSQGRGGGDNSPLHF

CDR3 length: 12
J gene: TRBJ2-2
clone size: .
D gene: .
V gene: TRBV15
CDR3 DNA: TGTGCCACCAGCAGACCCCACGGGGGGCTGTTTTTT
CDR3 protein: CATSRPHGGLFF

CDR3 length: 13
J gene: TRBJ1-2
clone size: .
D gene: .
V gene: TRBV7-9
CDR3 DNA: TGTGCCAGCAGCCCGCGGAACACCGAGGGCTACACCTTC
CDR3 protein: CASSPRNTEGYTF

CDR3 length: 16
J gene: TRBJ1-1
clone size: .
D gene: TRBD1
V gene: TRBV14
CDR3 DNA: TGTGCCAGCAGCCAGCGGACAGGGGACGGGAACACTGAAGCTTTCTTT
CDR3 protein: CASSQRTGDGNTEAFF

CDR3 length: 16
J gene: TRBJ1-4
clone size: .
D gene: .
V gene: TRBV21-1
CDR3 DNA: TGTGCCAGCAGTTACAAGGGACGACCCGTTAATGAAAAACTGTTTTTT
CDR3 protein: CASSYKGRPVNEKLFF

CDR3 length: 15
J gene: TRBJ1-5
clone size: .
D gene: .
V gene: TRBV6-6
CDR3 DNA: TGTGCCAGCAGTTACTCGAGAGGGGATGTTCAGCCCCAGCATTTT
CDR3 protein: CASSYSRGDVQPQHF

CDR3 length: 16
J gene: TRBJ2-5
clone size: once
D gene: TRBD2
V gene: TRBV5-1
CDR3 DNA: TGCGCCAGCATGGGGTCGGCTAGCGGGGCAGGAGAGACCCAGTACTTC
CDR3 protein: CASMGSASGAGETQYF

CDR3 length: 15
J gene: TRBJ2-2
clone size: medium-sized
D gene: .
V gene: TRBV18
CDR3 DNA: TGTGCCAGCACGGAGGGACAGTCGGGCACCGGGGAGCTGTTTTTT
CDR3 protein: CASTEGQSGTGELFF

CDR3 length: 13
J gene: TRBJ2-5
clone size: once
D gene: .
V gene: TRBV11-2
CDR3 DNA: TGTGCCAGCAGATCAGGGTCGGCCGAGACCCAGTACTTC
CDR3 protein: CASRSGSAETQYF

CDR3 length: 12
J gene: TRBJ1-2
clone size: .
D gene: .
V gene: TRBV19
CDR3 DNA: TGTGCCAGTAGTATCGGGAAGGGGGGCTACACCTTC
CDR3 protein: CASSIGKGGYTF

CDR3 length: 15
J gene: TRBJ2-7
clone size: .
D gene: .
V gene: TRBV14
CDR3 DNA: TGTGCCAGCAGCCAAGGGGGAAGGAGCCTCTACGAGCAGTACTTC
CDR3 protein: CASSQGGRSLYEQYF

CDR3 length: 16
J gene: TRBJ2-7
clone size: .
D gene: .
V gene: TRBV7-8
CDR3 DNA: TGTGCCAGCTTCCCGGTAGCGGAAGGGCTTACCTACGAGCAGTACTTC
CDR3 protein: CASFPVAEGLTYEQYF

CDR3 length: 14
J gene: TRBJ2-7
clone size: .
D gene: TRBD2
V gene: TRBV5-6
CDR3 DNA: TGTGCCAGCAGGGCTAGCGGGAGGTCGTACGAGCAGTACTTC
CDR3 protein: CASRASGRSYEQYF

CDR3 length: 13
J gene: TRBJ1-1
clone size: few
D gene: TRBD1
V gene: TRBV10-2
CDR3 DNA: TGCGCCAGCTCAGGGGGCGTGAACACTGAAGCTTTCTTT
CDR3 protein: CASSGGVNTEAFF

CDR3 length: 13
J gene: TRBJ1-2
clone size: .
D gene: .
V gene: TRBV6-1
CDR3 DNA: TGTGCCAGTGGGGGGTGGGCTAACTATGGCTACACCTTC
CDR3 protein: CASGGWANYGYTF

CDR3 length: 17
J gene: TRBJ1-1
clone size: few
D gene: TRBD1
V gene: TRBV10-3
CDR3 DNA: TGTGCCATCACCAGACAGGGAAAGTCGGGGTCGAACACTGAAGCTTTCTTT
CDR3 protein: CAITRQGKSGSNTEAFF

CDR3 length: 14
J gene: TRBJ2-3
clone size: .
D gene: .
V gene: TRBV5-8
CDR3 DNA: TGTGCCAGCAGCTTGGAAGGGTTCGCAGATACGCAGTATTTT
CDR3 protein: CASSLEGFADTQYF

CDR3 length: 16
J gene: TRBJ1-2
clone size: once
D gene: TRBD1
V gene: TRBV30
CDR3 DNA: TGTGCCTCCCCCACGGGACAGGGGGCGCTGGGCTATGGCTACACCTTC
CDR3 protein: CASPTGQGALGYGYTF

CDR3 length: 16
J gene: TRBJ1-3
clone size: .
D gene: .
V gene: TRBV5-1
CDR3 DNA: TGCGCCAGCAGCTTGGAGGGACTAAGCTCTGGAAACACCATATATTTT
CDR3 protein: CASSLEGLSSGNTIYF

CDR3 length: 16
J gene: TRBJ2-2
clone size: .
D gene: .
V gene: TRBV19
CDR3 DNA: TGTGCCAGTAGTACGGCACAAAACAGGTTAACCGGGGAGCTGTTTTTT
CDR3 protein: CASSTAQNRLTGELFF

CDR3 length: 15
J gene: TRBJ1-6
clone size: .
D gene: .
V gene: TRBV28
CDR3 DNA: TGTGCCAGCAGTTTAGACCAGGGAGTCGCTTCACCCCTCCACTTT
CDR3 protein: CASSLDQGVASPLHF

CDR3 length: 14
J gene: TRBJ2-1
clone size: few
D gene: .
V gene: TRBV5-1
CDR3 DNA: TGCGCCAGCAGCTTGGCCGATCTGTACAATGAGCAGTTCTTC
CDR3 protein: CASSLADLYNEQFF

CDR3 length: 13
J gene: TRBJ2-5
clone size: .
D gene: .
V gene: TRBV30
CDR3 DNA: TGTGCCTGGGCCGTGGGGTCCCAAGAGACCCAGTACTTC
CDR3 protein: CAWAVGSQETQYF

CDR3 length: 13
J gene: TRBJ2-5
clone size: .
D gene: TRBD1
V gene: TRBV19
CDR3 DNA: TGTGCCAGTAGTAAAATACAGGGGGAGGCCCAGTACTTC
CDR3 protein: CASSKIQGEAQYF

CDR3 length: 14
J gene: TRBJ1-3
clone size: .
D gene: .
V gene: TRBV29-1
CDR3 DNA: TGCAGCGTTGAACCGGTTAGCTCTGGAAACACCATATATTTT
CDR3 protein: CSVEPVSSGNTIYF

CDR3 length: 15
J gene: TRBJ1-3
clone size: once
D gene: TRBD1
V gene: TRBV25-1
CDR3 DNA: TGTGCCAGCAGCCAGGGACAGGGAACAGGAAACACCATATATTTT
CDR3 protein: CASSQGQGTGNTIYF

CDR3 length: 15
J gene: TRBJ1-3
clone size: .
D gene: .
V gene: TRBV2
CDR3 DNA: TGTGCCAGCAGGCACAGGGATAACTCTGGAAACACCATATATTTT
CDR3 protein: CASRHRDNSGNTIYF

CDR3 length: 15
J gene: TRBJ1-1
clone size: .
D gene: TRBD1
V gene: TRBV4-1
CDR3 DNA: TGCGCCAGCAGCCGTTGGGGACAGGGGAACACTGAAGCTTTCTTT
CDR3 protein: CASSRWGQGNTEAFF

CDR3 length: 14
J gene: TRBJ2-7
clone size: .
D gene: TRBD2
V gene: TRBV30
CDR3 DNA: TGTGCCTGGATGAGACTAGCGAACAGATACGAGCAGTACTTC
CDR3 protein: CAWMRLANRYEQYF

CDR3 length: 16
J gene: TRBJ2-1
clone size: once
D gene: .
V gene: TRBV7-9
CDR3 DNA: TGTGCCAGCAGCTTAGGTACCGGGAGCTCCTACAATGAGCAGTTCTTC
CDR3 protein: CASSLGTGSSYNEQFF

CDR3 length: 13
J gene: TRBJ1-5
clone size: once
D gene: .
V gene: TRBV29-1
CDR3 DNA: TGCAGCGTCCTGATGGGCGGCGATCAGCCCCAGCATTTT
CDR3 protein: CSVLMGGDQPQHF

CDR3 length: 16
J gene: TRBJ2-1
clone size: .
D gene: TRBD2
V gene: TRBV4-1
CDR3 DNA: TGCGCCAGCAGCCAACCTCGGAGCGGGGCATACAATGAGCAGTTCTTC
CDR3 protein: CASSQPRSGAYNEQFF

CDR3 length: 12
J gene: TRBJ2-1
clone size: .
D gene: .
V gene: TRBV21-1
CDR3 DNA: TGTGCCAGCAGCAAACCCCTCAATGAGCAGTTCTTC
CDR3 protein: CASSKPLNEQFF

CDR3 length: 17
J gene: TRBJ2-7
clone size: .
D gene: .
V gene: TRBV5-4
CDR3 DNA: TGTGCCAGCAGCTTTAGCCTTAATATGGGATTCTCCTACGAGCAGTACTTC
CDR3 protein: CASSFSLNMGFSYEQYF

CDR3 length: 14
J gene: TRBJ2-2
clone size: .
D gene: .
V gene: TRBV5-1
CDR3 DNA: TGCGCCAGCAGCCCCCTCCAGAACACCGGGGAGCTGTTTTTT
CDR3 protein: CASSPLQNTGELFF

CDR3 length: 14
J gene: TRBJ1-2
clone size: few
D gene: .
V gene: TRBV19
CDR3 DNA: TGTGCCAGTAGTCGCGAGGGAGGTAAATATGGCTACACCTTC
CDR3 protein: CASSREGGKYGYTF

CDR3 length: 11
J gene: TRBJ2-5
clone size: .
D gene: .
V gene: TRBV6-5
CDR3 DNA: TGTGCCAGCAGTGCCCGAGAGACCCAGTACTTC
CDR3 protein: CASSARETQYF

CDR3 length: 14
J gene: TRBJ1-4
clone size: few
D gene: TRBD1
V gene: TRBV2
CDR3 DNA: TGTGCCAGCAGTTATCAGGGGGTTAATGAAAAACTGTTTTTT
CDR3 protein: CASSYQGVNEKLFF

CDR3 length: 15
J gene: TRBJ1-2
clone size: few
D gene: TRBD1
V gene: TRBV4-3
CDR3 DNA: TGCGCCAGCAGCCAAGATAGCCAGGGGGCAGGAGGCTACACCTTC
CDR3 protein: CASSQDSQGAGGYTF

CDR3 length: 14
J gene: TRBJ2-3
clone size: .
D gene: .
V gene: TRBV11-2
CDR3 DNA: TGTGCCAGCAGCCCCCCGCGGGGCCCAGATACGCAGTATTTT
CDR3 protein: CASSPPRGPDTQYF

CDR3 length: 15
J gene: TRBJ1-3
clone size: .
D gene: .
V gene: TRBV7-2
CDR3 DNA: TGTGCCAGCAGCTTATCAGATTTCTCTGGAAACACCATATATTTT
CDR3 protein: CASSLSDFSGNTIYF

CDR3 length: 16
J gene: TRBJ2-2
clone size: .
D gene: .
V gene: TRBV10-3
CDR3 DNA: TGTGCCATCAGTGTGGGGGGGGCCGCGAACACCGGGGAGCTGTTTTTT
CDR3 protein: CAISVGGAANTGELFF

CDR3 length: 15
J gene: TRBJ2-3
clone size: .
D gene: TRBD2
V gene: TRBV28
CDR3 DNA: TGTGCCAGCCCCCCGGCGGGGGGGCAGGTGGATACGCAGTATTTT
CDR3 protein: CASPPAGGQVDTQYF

CDR3 length: 15
J gene: TRBJ2-1
clone size: .
D gene: .
V gene: TRBV29-1
CDR3 DNA: TGCAGCGTTCTAGGGGACTGGACAGGTTACAATGAGCAGTTCTTC
CDR3 protein: CSVLGDWTGYNEQFF

CDR3 length: 12
J gene: TRBJ1-2
clone size: .
D gene: TRBD1
V gene: TRBV28
CDR3 DNA: TGTGCCAGCAGTGACAGGGTCGATGGCTACACCTTC
CDR3 protein: CASSDRVDGYTF

CDR3 length: 12
J gene: TRBJ1-1
clone size: .
D gene: .
V gene: TRBV30
CDR3 DNA: TGTGCCTGCTTCAGGGGAGGCACTGAAGCTTTCTTT
CDR3 protein: CACFRGGTEAFF

CDR3 length: 13
J gene: TRBJ1-1
clone size: .
D gene: TRBD1
V gene: TRBV15
CDR3 DNA: TGTGCCACCAGCAGAGATAGGGGGCTTCAAGCTTTCTTT
CDR3 protein: CATSRDRGLQAFF

CDR3 length: 14
J gene: TRBJ1-1
clone size: .
D gene: .
V gene: TRBV29-1
CDR3 DNA: TGCAGCGTGACCCGCCGGGACGGAAATACTGAAGCTTTCTTT
CDR3 protein: CSVTRRDGNTEAFF

CDR3 length: 14
J gene: TRBJ1-1
clone size: .
D gene: .
V gene: TRBV10-2
CDR3 DNA: TGCGCCAGCAGTGTGGAGGGACGGAACACTGAAGCTTTCTTT
CDR3 protein: CASSVEGRNTEAFF

CDR3 length: 15
J gene: TRBJ2-7
clone size: .
D gene: .
V gene: TRBV15
CDR3 DNA: TGTGCCACCAGCAGAGGGGGACAAGGCTCCTACGAGCAGTACTTC
CDR3 protein: CATSRGGQGSYEQYF

CDR3 length: 14
J gene: TRBJ2-2
clone size: .
D gene: .
V gene: TRBV28
CDR3 DNA: TGTGCCAGCAGTACAGGGGGGGACACCGGGGAGCTGTTTTTT
CDR3 protein: CASSTGGDTGELFF

CDR3 length: 13
J gene: TRBJ2-5
clone size: .
D gene: .
V gene: TRBV2
CDR3 DNA: TGTGCCAGCAACAACGACAGGCAAGAGACCCAGTACTTC
CDR3 protein: CASNNDRQETQYF